The rows below give T cell receptor beta chains drawn from one sample of a study of PD-L1 blockade in urothelial cancer. Profiled with immunoSEQ multiplex PCR; TCRdb holds only in-frame clones, not every one. The sample holds 44,000 or so clones; more than 70% are singletons and the top ten take around 3.9%. The starting material was PBMCs, obtained around atezolizumab (anti-PD-L1) treatment. These receptors were obtained from an elderly man with urothelial cancer. Each CDR3 is given with its conserved first and last residue. The D gene is left open where the match is weak. Expanded clones get a size class; other rows say once, few or many, or leave the size out.

TGTGCCAGCAGTTTGGGAGTAGAAAGCGGCGAGCAGTACTTC CASSLGVESGEQYF TRBV6-6 - - TRBJ2-7
TGTGCCAGCAGCCCCTCGGACAGGGTTACCGGGGAGCTGTTTTTT CASSPSDRVTGELFF TRBV4-2 TRBD1 few TRBJ2-2
TGTGCCAGTGACTCCGCCAGGGGTGAAAAACTGTTTTTT CASDSARGEKLFF TRBV19 - - TRBJ1-4
TGTGCCAGCAGATCCCTAGCACCTAACACCGGGGAGCTGTTTTTT CASRSLAPNTGELFF TRBV6-1 - - TRBJ2-2
TGTGCCAGCAGCGTAACGGAGGGTACGGGAAACATTCAGTACTTC CASSVTEGTGNIQYF TRBV9 - - TRBJ2-4
TGCGCCAGCAGCCAAGAAAGGGGGCGGGAAGCGGCTAACTATGGCTACACCTTC CASSQERGREAANYGYTF TRBV4-3 TRBD1 - TRBJ1-2
TGCGCCAGCAGTTCCTCGGGACAGCCTAACACTGAAGCTTTCTTT CASSSSGQPNTEAFF TRBV5-1 TRBD1 once TRBJ1-1
TGTGCCAGCAGCTTTCGTGGGGCCAGATCCTACGAGCAGTACTTC CASSFRGARSYEQYF TRBV7-9 - once TRBJ2-7
TGTGCCAGCAGTGCGGTCAGGGGTGGGGACTATGGCTACACCTTC CASSAVRGGDYGYTF TRBV6-1 - - TRBJ1-2
TGTGCCAGCAGTTCCATCAGTGGGAGCTCTGGAAACACCATATATTTT CASSSISGSSGNTIYF TRBV6-5 - once TRBJ1-3
TGTGCAAGTCGCGTCAAGAGGGCCGCGCTCACCTACGAGCAGTACTTC CASRVKRAALTYEQYF TRBV12-2 - - TRBJ2-7
TGTGCCAGCTCACCGGGCGAGGGGGCTGACTATGGCTACACCTTC CASSPGEGADYGYTF TRBV18 TRBD1 - TRBJ1-2
TGTGCCAGTAGAGGGGGGGATAACTATGGCTACACCTTC CASRGGDNYGYTF TRBV19 - - TRBJ1-2
TGTGCCAGTAGTATAGAACAGGGCGGAGCCGGGGAGCTGTTTTTT CASSIEQGGAGELFF TRBV19 - - TRBJ2-2
TGTGCCAGCTCACCCGGGACAGGGGTAAATCAGCCCCAGCATTTT CASSPGTGVNQPQHF TRBV18 TRBD1 - TRBJ1-5
TGTGCCAGCAGCCCCGTGCTAGCGGGAGGGGATGAGCAGTTCTTC CASSPVLAGGDEQFF TRBV27 TRBD2 - TRBJ2-1
TGTGCCAGCAGCGTAGGGAGTGGCTCCTACGAGCAGTACTTC CASSVGSGSYEQYF TRBV9 - - TRBJ2-7
TGTGCCAGCAGAGAACAGGGTTCCTATAATTCACCCCTCCACTTT CASREQGSYNSPLHF TRBV6-5 - - TRBJ1-6
TGTGCCAGCAGTGGGACGGCCCTAGAGACGAGCGGGAGGGCCCTGTCCGCAGATACGCAGTATTTT CASSGTALETSGRALSADTQYF TRBV28 TRBD2 - TRBJ2-3
TGTGCCAGCAGCTTAGTTCTCCGGGACCAAGAGACCCAGTACTTC CASSLVLRDQETQYF TRBV11-2 - - TRBJ2-5
TGTGCCAGCAGCCAAATTGCGGGAGATGAAGCTTTCTTT CASSQIAGDEAFF TRBV25-1 - - TRBJ1-1
TGTGCCAGCAGTTTAAACGGGGAGACCCAGTACTTC CASSLNGETQYF TRBV28 - - TRBJ2-5
TGCGCCAGCAGCCTCACCGTGGCAGCGACCTACGAGCAGTACTTC CASSLTVAATYEQYF TRBV4-1 - - TRBJ2-7
TGTGCTAGTGGTTTGGGTACAGGGAACACTGAAGCTTTCTTT CASGLGTGNTEAFF TRBV12-5 - - TRBJ1-1
TGTGCCAGCAGCTTGGCCAGTAGGGGTGTGAATGAGCAGTTCTTC CASSLASRGVNEQFF TRBV5-4 - - TRBJ2-1
TGTGCCAGCAGCTTAGTAGCCGGGAACTATGGCTACACCTTC CASSLVAGNYGYTF TRBV7-2 - - TRBJ1-2
TGTGCCAGCAGTACAGGGGACATGAACACTGAAGCTTTCTTT CASSTGDMNTEAFF TRBV7-2 TRBD1 - TRBJ1-1
TGTGCCAGCACCGCGGGACAGGGCAGTACTGAAGCTTTCTTT CASTAGQGSTEAFF TRBV6-5 TRBD1 - TRBJ1-1
TGTGCCAGCAGCCAATGGAGGGAGGGAGGGCCTGTGTACGAGCAGTACTTC CASSQWREGGPVYEQYF TRBV7-2 TRBD2 - TRBJ2-7
TGTGCCAGCAGCCGAAGACAGGGCTACGAGCAGTACTTC CASSRRQGYEQYF TRBV6-4 TRBD1 - TRBJ2-7